What follows are 17 T cell receptor beta chains derived from one specimen sequenced in a study of vaccination and CD4 T cells after COVID-19. These receptors' targets are unknown. Treatment specified: roughly 10-day PBMC culture with coronavirus spike peptide pools or control peptides (ViraFEST assay). CD4+ T cells of the unexposed donor were collected before the COVID-19 pandemic (2011-2018). Once obtained from cultured CD4+ T cells, the DNA was sequenced using the Oncomine TCR Beta short-read assay. TCRdb fed the PCR reads into MiXCR, producing one record per CDR3 protein. The data contain about 4,200 distinct CDR3 sequences, about 34% of them singletons. The sequenced sample was CD4+ T cells from blood, cultured in vitro. The receptors were gathered from a human donor in good health.

This clonotype was seen more than once but under ten times. V usage is TRBV5-6 and J usage is TRBJ1-2, with 7 bases lining up with TRBD1. V shed 0 bases, J shed 12 bases, and the junction held 5 bases outside the gene matches. This CDR3 spans 12 amino acids. Germline V lookup: CDR1 SGHDT, CDR2 YYEEEE. Written as DNA, the CDR3 is TGTGCCAGCAGCTTGGAAGGGGACAGAAACACCTTC. This gives the protein CASSLEGDRNTF. The full variable domain, rest sourced from reference TRBV5-6 and TRBJ1-2, is DAGVTQSPTHLIKTRGQQVTLRCSPKSGHDTVSWYQQALGQGPQFIFQYYEEEERQRGNFPDRFSGHQFPNYSSELNVNALLLGDSALYLCASSLEGDRNTFGSGTRLTVV.

This clonotype appeared a few times. One end of the junction is discordant with germline, which a read error may explain. The chain uses TRBV5-1 and TRBJ2-7, with TRBD2 matching over 10 bases. The CDR3 length is 14 residues. The germline V gene encodes CDR1 SGHRS and CDR2 YFSETQ. The CDR3 spells CASSLGDSGGHTHF. For the CDR3, the DNA is TGCGCCAGCAGCTTGGGGGATAGCGGGGGGCACACGCACTTC.

This clonotype has only a few counts. V gene TRBV18 combines with J gene TRBJ1-1; tentative D call: TRBD1 (5 bases). Germline loops: CDR1 KGHSH, CDR2 LQKENI. This CDR3 has 13 amino acids. V shed 6 bases and J shed 4 bases, with 12 bases lying between them. Here the CDR3 reads CASSPARGTEAFF. In nucleotides, the CDR3 is TGTGCCAGCTCCCCGGCTAGGGGCACTGAAGCTTTCTTT.

The chain combines TRBV20-1 with TRBJ1-1; D possibly corresponds to TRBD1 (5 bases). The CDR3 is made up of 12 amino acids. From germline, CDR1 is DFQATT and CDR2 SNEGSKA (reference sequence). The V end was cut by 0 bases, the J end by 3 bases, with 5 bases between. The CDR3 DNA sequence: TGCAGTGCTAGAGAGACAGACACTGAAGCTTTCTTT. Translating it yields CSARETDTEAFF.

A few counts support this clonotype. The chain uses TRBV15 and TRBJ2-7, with 9 nucleotides matching TRBD2. The length of the CDR3 is 15 residues. With V trimmed by 0 bases and J by 9 bases, 9 bases remained unmatched. The germline CDR1 and CDR2 sequences are LNHNV and YYDKDF (reference sequence). Here the CDR3 DNA reads TGTGCCACCAGCAGAGATCGTGGTAGCGGGGGAGGGCAGTACTTC. Translation gives CATSRDRGSGGGQYF.

The sample holds a few counts of this clonotype. CDR3 nucleotide sequence: TGTGCCAGCACTATCGGTTCGGGGGAGCAGTACTTC. It specifies CASTIGSGEQYF. The chain couples TRBV7-9 to TRBJ2-7; D might be TRBD2 (5 bases). The CDR3 consists of 12 residues. Per germline, CDR1 SEHNR and CDR2 FQNEAQ (reference sequence). Trimming left V 7 bases short and J 7 bases short, with 14 bases between.

The V gene is TRBV20-1, the J gene TRBJ1-1; D possibly corresponds to TRBD1 (6 bases). CDR1 and CDR2 (germline): DFQATT, SNEGSKA (reference sequence). This CDR3 is built from 14 residues. V shed 2 bases and J shed 0 bases, with 10 bases lying between them. CDR3 sequence (DNA): TGCAGTGCTAGAAGGGGGGCCCTGAACACTGAAGCTTTCTTT. Translated: CSARRGALNTEAFF.

The table lists this clonotype with a count of one. This sequence joins TRBV6-5 and TRBJ2-2; 7 bases are a match to TRBD1. The CDR3 is made up of 16 amino acids. The V and J ends lost 2 bases and 0 bases, in that order; junction bases with no gene match: 3. CDR1 MNHEY and CDR2 SVGAGI come from the germline V gene. CDR3 amino acids: CASSYPTGTNTGELFF. The CDR3 DNA follows: TGTGCCAGCAGTTACCCGACAGGGACGAACACCGGGGAGCTGTTTTTT.

This clonotype appeared a few times. This chain links TRBV6-1 with TRBJ2-1; D unresolved. Trimming shortened V by 1 base and J by 8 bases, and 6 bases separated the two germline ends. Per germline, CDR1 MNHNS and CDR2 SASEGT. CDR3 length: 12 amino acids. The CDR3, as DNA: TGTGCCAGCAGTGAAGGTTGGGATGAGCAGTTCTTC. Protein sequence: CASSEGWDEQFF.

The chain recombines TRBV7-6 with TRBJ2-5, with TRBD2 as a possible D gene (5 bases). Germline V CDR1 and CDR2: SGHVS, FNYEAQ. V shed 2 bases and J shed 1 base, with 11 bases lying between them. This CDR3 has 15 amino acids. CDR3 sequence: CASSLRTGFQETQYF. CDR3 bases: TGTGCCAGCAGCTTAAGGACTGGCTTCCAAGAGACCCAGTACTTC.

This clonotype occurred once. The chain recombines TRBV28 with TRBJ1-2; TRBD1 matches at 7 bases. Germline loops: CDR1 MDHEN, CDR2 SYDVKM. The CDR3 totals 14 residues. With 6 bases clipped from V and 3 bases from J, the junction kept 7 bases outside the gene matches. The CDR3 nucleotides are TGTGCCAGCAGATCGACAGGGACGCACTATGGCTACACCTTC. Its protein product is CASRSTGTHYGYTF.

The rearrangement links TRBV27 to TRBJ2-7; weak D call: TRBD1 (5 bases). The CDR3 has 14 residues. CDR1 is MNHEY, CDR2 SMNVEV, per germline (reference sequence). The V and J ends lost 0 bases and 1 base respectively, with 7 bases between them. The CDR3: CASSLSRQSYEQYF. CDR3 nucleotides: TGTGCCAGCAGTTTATCAAGACAGTCCTACGAGCAGTACTTC.

The V gene is TRBV20-1, the J gene TRBJ1-5; D gene uncertain. The CDR3 contains 14 residues. The V gene lost 0 bases and the J gene lost 1 base, with 7 bases spanning the gap. Germline values: CDR1 DFQATT, CDR2 SNEGSKA (reference sequence). The CDR3 DNA reads as TGCAGTGCTAGAGATGTCCTAAGCAATCAGCCCCAGCATTTT. Translating gives CSARDVLSNQPQHF.

CDR3 residues: CASMEGGPEAEAFF. Here the CDR3 DNA reads TGTGCCAGTATGGAGGGGGGACCAGAGGCTGAAGCTTTCTTT. V gene TRBV19 combines with J gene TRBJ1-1, with D perhaps TRBD1 (6 bases). V lost 7 bases to trimming and J lost 6 bases, with 18 bases between them. Germline CDR1 reads LNHDA; CDR2 reads SQIVND (reference sequence). The CDR3 has 14 residues.

The chain carries TRBV7-9 and TRBJ2-3, with 7 nucleotides matching TRBD1. This CDR3 contains 14 residues. V lost 5 bases and J lost 1; bases outside the gene matches: 3. Germline lookup yields CDR1 SEHNR and CDR2 FQNEAQ (reference sequence). The CDR3 spells CASSLTGGTDTQYF. CDR3 DNA sequence: TGTGCCAGCAGCCTAACAGGGGGCACAGATACGCAGTATTTT.

This clonotype was picked up a small number of times. The CDR3 loop is CASSSLTGRGYEQYF. CDR3 coding DNA: TGTGCCAGCAGTTCCTTGACAGGGAGGGGGTACGAGCAGTACTTC. The gene calls are TRBV6-5 and TRBJ2-7; perhaps D is TRBD1 or TRBD2 (7 bases each). Per the germline V gene, CDR1 is MNHEY and CDR2 is SVGAGI. The ends were cut back, 4 bases at V and 4 bases at J, with 17 bases in the middle. The CDR3 contains 15 residues.

The chain links TRBV12-3 or TRBV12-4 to TRBJ2-1; D is unclear. This CDR3 is built from 12 residues. The ends were cut back, 3 bases at V and 5 bases at J, with 5 bases in the middle. The CDR3 sequence: CASSFGNNEQFF. CDR3 DNA sequence: TGTGCCAGCAGTTTTGGTAACAATGAGCAGTTCTTC.